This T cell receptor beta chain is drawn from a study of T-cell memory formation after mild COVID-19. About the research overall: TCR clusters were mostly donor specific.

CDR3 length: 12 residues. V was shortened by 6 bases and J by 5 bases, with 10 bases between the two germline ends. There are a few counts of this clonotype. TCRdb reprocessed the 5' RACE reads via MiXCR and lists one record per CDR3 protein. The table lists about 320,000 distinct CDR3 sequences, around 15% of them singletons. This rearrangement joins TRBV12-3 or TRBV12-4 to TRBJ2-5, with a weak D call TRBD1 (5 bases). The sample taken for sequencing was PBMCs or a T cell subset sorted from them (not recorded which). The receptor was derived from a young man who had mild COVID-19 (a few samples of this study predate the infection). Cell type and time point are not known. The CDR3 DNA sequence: TGTGCCAGCAGCATGGACACGGAGACCCAGTACTTC. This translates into CASSMDTETQYF.